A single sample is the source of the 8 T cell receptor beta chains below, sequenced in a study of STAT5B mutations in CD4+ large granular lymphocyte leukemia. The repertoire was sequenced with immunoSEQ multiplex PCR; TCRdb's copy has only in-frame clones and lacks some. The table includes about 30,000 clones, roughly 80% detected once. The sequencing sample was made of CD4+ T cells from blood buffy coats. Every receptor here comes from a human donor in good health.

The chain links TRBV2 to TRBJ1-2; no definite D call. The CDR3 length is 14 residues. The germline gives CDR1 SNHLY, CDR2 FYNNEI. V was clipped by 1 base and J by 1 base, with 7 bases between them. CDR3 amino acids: CASSEVSGNYGYTF. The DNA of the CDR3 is TGTGCCAGCAGTGAAGTCTCGGGTAACTATGGCTACACCTTC.

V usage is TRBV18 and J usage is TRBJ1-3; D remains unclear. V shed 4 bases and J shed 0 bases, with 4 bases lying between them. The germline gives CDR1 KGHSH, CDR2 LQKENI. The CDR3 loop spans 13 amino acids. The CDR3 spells CASSLSSGNTIYF. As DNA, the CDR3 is TGTGCCAGCTCACTTTCCTCTGGAAACACCATATATTTT.

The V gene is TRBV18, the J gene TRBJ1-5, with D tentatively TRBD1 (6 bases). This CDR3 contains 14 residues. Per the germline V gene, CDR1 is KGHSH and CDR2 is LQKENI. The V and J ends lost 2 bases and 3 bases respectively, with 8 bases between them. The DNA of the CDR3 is TGTGCCAGCTCACCAGCGGGGGCCAATCAGCCCCAGCATTTT. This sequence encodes CASSPAGANQPQHF.

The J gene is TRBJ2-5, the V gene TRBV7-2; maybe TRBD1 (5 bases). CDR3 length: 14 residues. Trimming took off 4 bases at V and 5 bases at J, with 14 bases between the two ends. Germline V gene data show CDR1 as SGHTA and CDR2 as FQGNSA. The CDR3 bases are TGTGCCAGCAGCTCTCCAGGGTACGGGGAGACCCAGTACTTC. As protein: CASSSPGYGETQYF.

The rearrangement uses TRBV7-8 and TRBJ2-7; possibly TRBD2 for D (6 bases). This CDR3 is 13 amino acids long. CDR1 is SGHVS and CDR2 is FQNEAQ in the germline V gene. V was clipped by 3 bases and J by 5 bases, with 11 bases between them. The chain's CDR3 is CASSFAWGDEQYF. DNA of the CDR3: TGTGCCAGCAGCTTCGCTTGGGGGGACGAGCAGTACTTC. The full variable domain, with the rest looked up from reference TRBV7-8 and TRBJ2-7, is GAGVSQSPRYKVAKRGQDVALRCDPISGHVSLFWYQQALGQGPEFLTYFQNEAQLDKSGLPSDRFFAERPEGSVSTLKIQRTQQEDSAVYLCASSFAWGDEQYFGPGTRLTVT.

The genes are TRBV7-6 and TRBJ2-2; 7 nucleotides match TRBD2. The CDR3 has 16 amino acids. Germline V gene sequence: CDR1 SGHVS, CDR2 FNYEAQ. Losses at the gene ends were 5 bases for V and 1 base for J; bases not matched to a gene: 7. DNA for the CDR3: TGTGCCAGCAGCCGCCTGGTAGCGGGGAACACCGGGGAGCTGTTTTTT. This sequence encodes CASSRLVAGNTGELFF.

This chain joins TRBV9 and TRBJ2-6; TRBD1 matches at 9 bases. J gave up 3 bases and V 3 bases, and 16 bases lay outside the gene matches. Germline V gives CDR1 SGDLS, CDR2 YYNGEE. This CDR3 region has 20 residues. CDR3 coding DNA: TGTGCCAGCAGCGCCCACAGGGGGCGCCTACTTCGGGATGGGGCCAACGTCCTGACTTTC. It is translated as CASSAHRGRLLRDGANVLTF.

CDR3 protein: CACKVGNTIYF. In nucleotides, the CDR3 is TGTGCCTGCAAAGTCGGAAACACCATATATTTT. The gene calls are TRBV30 and TRBJ1-3; no clear D gene. Germline V gene data show CDR1 as GTSNPN and CDR2 as SVGIG (reference sequence). CDR3 length: 11 residues. V was shortened by 6 bases and J by 4 bases, with 7 bases between the two germline ends.